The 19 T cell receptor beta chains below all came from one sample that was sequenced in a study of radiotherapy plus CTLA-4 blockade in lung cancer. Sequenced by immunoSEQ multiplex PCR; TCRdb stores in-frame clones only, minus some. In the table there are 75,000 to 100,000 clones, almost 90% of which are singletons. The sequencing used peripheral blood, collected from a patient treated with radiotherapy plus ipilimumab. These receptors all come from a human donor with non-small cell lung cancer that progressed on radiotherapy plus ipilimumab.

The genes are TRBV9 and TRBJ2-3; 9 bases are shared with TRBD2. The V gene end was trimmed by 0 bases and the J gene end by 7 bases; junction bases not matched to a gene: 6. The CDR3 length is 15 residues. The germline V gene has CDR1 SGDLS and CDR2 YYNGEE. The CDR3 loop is CASSVGAGGDHTQYF. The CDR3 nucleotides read TGTGCCAGCAGCGTAGGGGCGGGAGGGGACCATACGCAGTATTTT.

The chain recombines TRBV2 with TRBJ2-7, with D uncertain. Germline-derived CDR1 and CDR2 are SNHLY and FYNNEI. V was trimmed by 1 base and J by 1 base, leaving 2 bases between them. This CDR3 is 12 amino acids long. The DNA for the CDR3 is TGTGCCAGCAGTGAAGAATCCTACGAGCAGTACTTC. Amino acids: CASSEESYEQYF.

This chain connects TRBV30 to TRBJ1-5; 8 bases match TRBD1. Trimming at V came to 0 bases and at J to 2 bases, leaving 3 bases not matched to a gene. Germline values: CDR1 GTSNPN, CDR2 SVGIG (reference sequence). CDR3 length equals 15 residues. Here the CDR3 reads CAWSVDRGGNQPQHF. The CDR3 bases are TGTGCCTGGAGTGTTGACAGGGGAGGCAATCAGCCCCAGCATTTT. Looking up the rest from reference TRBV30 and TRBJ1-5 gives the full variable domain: SQTIHQWPATLVQPVGSPLSLECTVEGTSNPNLYWYRQAAGRGLQLLFYSVGIGQISSEVPQNLSASRPQDRQFILSSKKLLLSDSGFYLCAWSVDRGGNQPQHFGDGTRLSIL.

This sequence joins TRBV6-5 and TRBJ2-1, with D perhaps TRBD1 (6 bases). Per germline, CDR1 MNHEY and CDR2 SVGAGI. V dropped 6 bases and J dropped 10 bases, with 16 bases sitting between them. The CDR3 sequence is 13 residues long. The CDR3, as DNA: TGTGCCAGCAGAGCCACAGGGAATAACGAGCAGTTCTTC. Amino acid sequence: CASRATGNNEQFF.

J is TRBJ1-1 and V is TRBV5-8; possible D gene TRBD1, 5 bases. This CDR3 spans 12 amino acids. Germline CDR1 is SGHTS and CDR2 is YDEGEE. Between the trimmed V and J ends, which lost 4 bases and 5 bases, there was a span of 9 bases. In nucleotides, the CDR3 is TGTGCCAGCAGCGCCAGGGTAACTGAAGCTTTCTTT. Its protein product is CASSARVTEAFF.

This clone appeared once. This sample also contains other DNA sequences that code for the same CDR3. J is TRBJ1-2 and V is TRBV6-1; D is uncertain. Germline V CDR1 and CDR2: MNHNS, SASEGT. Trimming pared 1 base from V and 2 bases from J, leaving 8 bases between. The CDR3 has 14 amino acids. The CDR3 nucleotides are TGTGCCAGCAGTGAAGGGATCGCGAACTATGGCTACACCTTC. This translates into CASSEGIANYGYTF.

The CDR3 nucleotides are TGTGCCAGCAGCGAGGAGGAGACCCAGTACTTC. It codes for CASSEEETQYF. The rearrangement links TRBV6-1 to TRBJ2-5; D is unresolved. V lost 6 bases, J lost 5 bases, and 7 bases lay in between. CDR3 length: 11 amino acids. Per the germline V gene, CDR1 is MNHNS and CDR2 is SASEGT.

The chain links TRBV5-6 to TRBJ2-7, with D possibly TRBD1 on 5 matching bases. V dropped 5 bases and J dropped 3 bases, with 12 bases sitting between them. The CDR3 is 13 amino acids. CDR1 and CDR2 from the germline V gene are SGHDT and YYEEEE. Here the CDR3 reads CASRPITGYEQYF. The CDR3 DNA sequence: TGTGCCAGCAGACCTATTACAGGCTACGAGCAGTACTTC. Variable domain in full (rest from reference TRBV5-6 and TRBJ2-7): DAGVTQSPTHLIKTRGQQVTLRCSPKSGHDTVSWYQQALGQGPQFIFQYYEEEERQRGNFPDRFSGHQFPNYSSELNVNALLLGDSALYLCASRPITGYEQYFGPGTRLTVT.

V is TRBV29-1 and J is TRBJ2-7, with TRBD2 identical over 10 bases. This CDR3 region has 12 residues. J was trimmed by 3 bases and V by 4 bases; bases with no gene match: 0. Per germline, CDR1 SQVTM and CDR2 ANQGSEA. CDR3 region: CSVGTSGYEQYF. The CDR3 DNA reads TGCAGCGTTGGGACTAGCGGCTACGAGCAGTACTTC.

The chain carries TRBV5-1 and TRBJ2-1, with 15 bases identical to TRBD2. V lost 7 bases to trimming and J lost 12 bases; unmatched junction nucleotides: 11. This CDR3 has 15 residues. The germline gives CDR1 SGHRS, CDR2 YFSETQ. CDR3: CASRPGTSGRSGQFF. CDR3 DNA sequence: TGCGCCAGCCGCCCCGGGACTAGCGGGAGGAGTGGGCAGTTCTTC.

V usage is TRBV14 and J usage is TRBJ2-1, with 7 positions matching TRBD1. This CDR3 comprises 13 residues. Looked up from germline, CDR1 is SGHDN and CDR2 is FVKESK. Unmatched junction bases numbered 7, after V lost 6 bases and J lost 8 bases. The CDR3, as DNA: TGTGCCAGCAGTTACACAGGGGTTTATGAGCAGTTCTTC. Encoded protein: CASSYTGVYEQFF.

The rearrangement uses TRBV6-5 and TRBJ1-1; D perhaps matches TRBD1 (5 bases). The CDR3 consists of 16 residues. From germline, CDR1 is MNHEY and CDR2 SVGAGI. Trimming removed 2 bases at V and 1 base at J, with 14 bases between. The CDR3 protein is CASSYRLDSWNTEAFF. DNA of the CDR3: TGTGCCAGCAGTTACCGCCTCGACAGTTGGAACACTGAAGCTTTCTTT.

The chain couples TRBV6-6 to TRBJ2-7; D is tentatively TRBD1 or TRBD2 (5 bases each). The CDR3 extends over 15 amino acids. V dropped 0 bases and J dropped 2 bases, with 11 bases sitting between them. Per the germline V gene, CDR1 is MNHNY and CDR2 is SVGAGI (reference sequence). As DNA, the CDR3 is TGTGCCAGCAGTTACTCGGGGGAAGGGCCCTACGAGCAGTACTTC. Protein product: CASSYSGEGPYEQYF.

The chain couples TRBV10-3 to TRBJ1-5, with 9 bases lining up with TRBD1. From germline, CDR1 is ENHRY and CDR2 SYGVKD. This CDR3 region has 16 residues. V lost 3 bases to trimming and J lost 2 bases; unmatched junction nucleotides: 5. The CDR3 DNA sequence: TGTGCCATCAGTGACTCGGGACAGGGCGGCAATCAGCCCCAGCATTTT. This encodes CAISDSGQGGNQPQHF.

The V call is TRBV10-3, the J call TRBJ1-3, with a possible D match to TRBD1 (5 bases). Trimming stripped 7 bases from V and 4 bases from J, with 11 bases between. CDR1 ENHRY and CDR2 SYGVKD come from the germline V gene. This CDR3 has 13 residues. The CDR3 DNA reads TGTGCCATCACTACAGGCGCGGGAAACACCATATATTTT. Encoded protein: CAITTGAGNTIYF.

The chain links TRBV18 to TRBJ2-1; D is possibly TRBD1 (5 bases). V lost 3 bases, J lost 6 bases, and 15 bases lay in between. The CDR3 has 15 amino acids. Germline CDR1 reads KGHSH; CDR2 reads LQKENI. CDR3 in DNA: TGTGCCAGCTCACCCGACAGTGCCCGAGTCAATGAGCAGTTCTTC. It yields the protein CASSPDSARVNEQFF.

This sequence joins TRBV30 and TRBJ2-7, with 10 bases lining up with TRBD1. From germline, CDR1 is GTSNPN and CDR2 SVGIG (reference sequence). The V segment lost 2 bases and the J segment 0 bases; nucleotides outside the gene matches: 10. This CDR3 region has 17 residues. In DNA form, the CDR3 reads TGTGCCTGGAGTCGACAGGGACAGGGGCCGAACTCCTACGAGCAGTACTTC. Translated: CAWSRQGQGPNSYEQYF.

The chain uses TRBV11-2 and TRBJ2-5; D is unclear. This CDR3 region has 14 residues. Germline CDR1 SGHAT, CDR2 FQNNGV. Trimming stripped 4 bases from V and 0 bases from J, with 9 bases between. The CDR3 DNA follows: TGTGCCAGCAGCTCCATAGATTACCAAGAGACCCAGTACTTC. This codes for CASSSIDYQETQYF. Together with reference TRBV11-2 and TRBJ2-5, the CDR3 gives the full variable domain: EAGVAQSPRYKIIEKRQSVAFWCNPISGHATLYWYQQILGQGPKLLIQFQNNGVVDDSQLPKDRFSAERLKGVDSTLKIQPAKLEDSAVYLCASSSIDYQETQYFGPGTRLLVL.

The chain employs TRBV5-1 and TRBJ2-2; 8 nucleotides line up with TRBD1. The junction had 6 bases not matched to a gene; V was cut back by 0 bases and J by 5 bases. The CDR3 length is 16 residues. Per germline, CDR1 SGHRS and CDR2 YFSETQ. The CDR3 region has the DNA TGCGCCAGCAGCTTGGTTGGCCAGGGGGCGACCGGGGAGCTGTTTTTT. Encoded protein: CASSLVGQGATGELFF.